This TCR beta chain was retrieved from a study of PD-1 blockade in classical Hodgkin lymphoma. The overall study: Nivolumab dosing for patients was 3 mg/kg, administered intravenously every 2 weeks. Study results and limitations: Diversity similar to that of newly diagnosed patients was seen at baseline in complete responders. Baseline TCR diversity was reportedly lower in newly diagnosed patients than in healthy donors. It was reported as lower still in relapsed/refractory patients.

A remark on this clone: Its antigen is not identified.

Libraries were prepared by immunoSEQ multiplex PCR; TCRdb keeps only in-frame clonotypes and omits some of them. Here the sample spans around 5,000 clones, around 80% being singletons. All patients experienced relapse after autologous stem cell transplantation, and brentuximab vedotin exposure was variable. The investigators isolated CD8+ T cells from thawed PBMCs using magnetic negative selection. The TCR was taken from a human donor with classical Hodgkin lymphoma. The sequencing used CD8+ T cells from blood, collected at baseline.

The CDR3 DNA reads as TGCAGCGTTGAGGGACAGGGAATTGCAGATACGCAGTATTTT. Translation: CSVEGQGIADTQYF. This rearrangement joins TRBV29-1 to TRBJ2-3, with TRBD1 matching 9 bases. Germline V gene data show CDR1 as SQVTM and CDR2 as ANQGSEA. This CDR3 contains 14 residues. The V and J ends lost 3 bases and 4 bases, in that order; junction bases with no gene match: 5.